This passage covers 4 T cell receptor beta chains from one sample sequenced in a study of post-analysis software for immune sequencing data. Study-wide findings and caveats: Patients used roughly five TRBV segments, including TRBV5-6, TRBV5-1 and TRBV20-1, more often than controls.

The TCR beta cDNA libraries carried unique molecular identifiers. TCRdb re-called the PCR reads with MiXCR, one entry per CDR3 protein. The sample carries about 770,000 distinct CDR3 sequences, under 60% recorded once. These receptors' antigens are unknown. The sample consisted of blood. Receptor source: a girl between 5 and 17 years old with multiple sclerosis.

V is TRBV6-5 and J is TRBJ2-6; 7 nucleotides align to TRBD1. V was pared by 7 bases and J by 1 base, with 4 bases of the junction left unmatched. The CDR3 totals 15 residues. The germline CDR1 and CDR2 sequences are MNHEY and SVGAGI. The CDR3 sequence is CASTSTGSGANVLTF. As DNA, the CDR3 is TGTGCCAGCACCTCGACAGGGTCTGGGGCCAACGTCCTGACTTTC.

V usage is TRBV7-9 and J usage is TRBJ2-7; 7 positions agree with TRBD2. This CDR3 spans 14 amino acids. Germline V gene lookup returns CDR1 SEHNR and CDR2 FQNEAQ (reference sequence). Unmatched junction bases numbered 6, after V lost 5 bases and J lost 2 bases. CDR3 DNA: TGTGCCAGCAGCGGGGGGGACGGTCCCTACGAGCAGTACTTC. It specifies CASSGGDGPYEQYF.

The V gene is TRBV30, the J gene TRBJ2-1; no definite D call. CDR3 length: 15 residues. V lost 3 bases and J lost 1, with 13 bases in between. Germline CDR1 and CDR2: GTSNPN and SVGIG (reference sequence). Written as DNA, the CDR3 is TGTGCCTGGAGGGATGGCCCGGGTTCCTACAATGAGCAGTTCTTC. It codes for CAWRDGPGSYNEQFF.

The chain carries TRBV20-1 and TRBJ2-1; 10 bases agree with TRBD2. The CDR3 extends over 14 amino acids. Germline V gives CDR1 DFQATT, CDR2 SNEGSKA (reference sequence). V was clipped by 5 bases and J by 3 bases; unmatched bases: 4. CDR3 bases: TGCAGTGCTGTCGGGACTAGCGACTACAATGAGCAGTTCTTC. Translation gives CSAVGTSDYNEQFF.